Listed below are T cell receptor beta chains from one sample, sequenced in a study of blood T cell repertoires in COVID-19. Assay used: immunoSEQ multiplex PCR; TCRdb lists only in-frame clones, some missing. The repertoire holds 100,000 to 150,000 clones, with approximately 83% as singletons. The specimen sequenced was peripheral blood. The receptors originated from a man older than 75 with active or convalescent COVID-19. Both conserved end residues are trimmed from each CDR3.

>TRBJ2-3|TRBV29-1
SVAETSTDTQY
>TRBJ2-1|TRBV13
ASSLAGLAGFNEQF
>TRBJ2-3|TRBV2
ASSPGTQDTQY
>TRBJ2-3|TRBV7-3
ASSLTSNSGTDTQY
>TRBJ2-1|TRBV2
ASSHSLNEQF
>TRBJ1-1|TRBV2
AGQGVGDTEAF
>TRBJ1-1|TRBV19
ASVDSSFFNPF
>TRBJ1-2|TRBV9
ASSPHRDSLGANYGYT
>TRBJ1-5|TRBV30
AWNGAGDQPQH
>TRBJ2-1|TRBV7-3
ASSPLGGRYNEQF
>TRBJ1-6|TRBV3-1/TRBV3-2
ASSQQGNNSPLH
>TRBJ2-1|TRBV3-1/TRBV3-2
ASSQTAGSYNEQF
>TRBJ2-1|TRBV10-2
ASRLAGGGNEQF
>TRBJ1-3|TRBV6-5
ASRGDSSSGNTIY
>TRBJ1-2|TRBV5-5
ASSLDNNYGYT
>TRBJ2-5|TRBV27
ASSSRLAVETQY
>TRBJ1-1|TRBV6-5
ASSYSSPRTEAF
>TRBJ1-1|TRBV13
ASSEGQRNTEAF
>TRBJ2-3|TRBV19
ASSIESRGGADTQY
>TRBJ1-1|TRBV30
ALSRFEGTEAF
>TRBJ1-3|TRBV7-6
ASSLTGQGPLSGNTIY
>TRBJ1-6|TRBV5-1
ASRSRRDNSPLH
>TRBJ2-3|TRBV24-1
ATRDGRALTDTQY
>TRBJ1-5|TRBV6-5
ASTTWGFDQPQH
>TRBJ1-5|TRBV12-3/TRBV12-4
ASRTGINQPQH
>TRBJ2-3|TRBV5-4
ASSLVGPVGDTQY
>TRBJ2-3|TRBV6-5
ASSPNRGTDTQY
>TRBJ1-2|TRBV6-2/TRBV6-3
ASSGDRTNYGYT
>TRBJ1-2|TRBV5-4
ASSLAFGMVINYGYT
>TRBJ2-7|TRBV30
AWSVGTGVVYEQY
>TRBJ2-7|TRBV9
ASSVGLAPFEQY
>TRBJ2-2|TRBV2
ASSESRSANTGELF
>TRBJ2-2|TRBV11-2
ASTPSPGVMNTGELF